Shown below are 2 T cell receptor beta chains from a single sample sequenced in a study of blood T cell repertoires in COVID-19. The repertoire was sequenced with immunoSEQ multiplex PCR; TCRdb's copy has only in-frame clones and lacks some. The sample includes around 300,000 clones, around 86% of them seen just once. The sample comprised peripheral blood. The receptors originated from a woman between 35 and 50 years old who had recovered from COVID-19.

The rearrangement links TRBV10-3 to TRBJ1-2; 9 bases line up with TRBD1. Germline-derived CDR1 and CDR2 are ENHRY and SYGVKD. The V segment lost 3 bases and the J segment 4 bases; nucleotides outside the gene matches: 3. The CDR3 loop spans 14 amino acids. The CDR3 spells CAISEDRGSYGYTF. In DNA, the CDR3 is TGTGCCATCAGTGAAGACAGGGGGTCCTATGGCTACACCTTC.

A word on this clone: The same CDR3 is also encoded by other DNA sequences in this sample. The chain links TRBV18 to TRBJ2-6; D uncertain. This CDR3 contains 15 residues. In germline, CDR1 is KGHSH, CDR2 LQKENI. Deletions cut 3 bases from V and 1 base from J, with 7 bases between. The CDR3: CASSPGESGANVLTF. CDR3 nucleotide sequence: TGTGCCAGCTCACCTGGTGAGTCTGGGGCCAACGTCCTGACTTTC.